Given below is one T cell receptor beta chain in context. The data were produced by immunoSEQ multiplex PCR, yet TCRdb's version contains in-frame clones alone and is incomplete. The data show 70,000 to 95,000 clones, with 85% to 95% seen just once and roughly 2.5% held by the top ten. The sample originates from a study of T cell changes during pregnancy in multiple sclerosis. V was pared by 7 bases and J by 7 bases, with 12 bases of the junction left unmatched. The CDR3 consists of 14 residues. Germline-derived CDR1 and CDR2 are MGHDK and SYGVNS. The sequences come from peripheral blood, collected in the second trimester of pregnancy. This chain joins TRBV25-1 and TRBJ2-5; 7 nucleotides match TRBD1. This clonotype was sampled from a female donor with multiple sclerosis, enrolled in a pregnancy study. CDR3 in DNA: TGTGCCAGCATGGGGAGAAGGGGGCGCGGGACCCAGTACTTC. This encodes CASMGRRGRGTQYF.